This T cell receptor beta chain was identified in a study of T cells in Graves' hyperthyroidism and ophthalmopathy. It was RNA transcripts that yielded the amplified TCR beta CDR3 regions. The HTBI set primed first-round TCR CDR3 RT-PCR. TCRdb re-derived calls from the multiplex PCR reads in MiXCR, one entry per CDR3 protein. The sample consists of some 800,000 distinct CDR3 sequences, roughly 37% of them appearing once. This clonotype was detected a few times. This CDR3 has 15 amino acids. V lost 5 bases to trimming and J lost 2 bases; unmatched junction nucleotides: 8. Germline CDR1 LNHDA, CDR2 SQIVND (reference sequence).

V is TRBV19 and J is TRBJ1-1, with TRBD1 matching over 7 bases. Sequenced material: blood. The origin of this receptor is a young man with Graves' hyperthyroidism. CDR3 sequence: CASSLTGVLNTEAFF. DNA of the CDR3: TGTGCCAGTAGTCTTACAGGGGTCCTAAACACTGAAGCTTTCTTT. Full variable domain (remainder filled in from reference TRBV19 and TRBJ1-1): DGGITQSPKYLFRKEGQNVTLSCEQNLNHDAMYWYRQDPGQGLRLIYYSQIVNDFQKGDIAEGYSVSREKKESFPLTVTSAQKNPTAFYLCASSLTGVLNTEAFFGQGTRLTVV.